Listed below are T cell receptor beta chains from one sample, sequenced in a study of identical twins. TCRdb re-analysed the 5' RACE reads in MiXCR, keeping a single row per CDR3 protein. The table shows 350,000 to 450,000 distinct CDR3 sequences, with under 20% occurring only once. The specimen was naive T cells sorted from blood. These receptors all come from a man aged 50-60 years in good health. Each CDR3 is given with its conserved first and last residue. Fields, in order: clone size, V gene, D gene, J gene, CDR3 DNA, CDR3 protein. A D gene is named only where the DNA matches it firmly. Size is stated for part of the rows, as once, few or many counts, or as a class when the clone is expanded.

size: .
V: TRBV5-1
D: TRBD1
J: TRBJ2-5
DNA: TGCGCCAGCAGCTTTACAGGGGTAGAGACCCAGTACTTC
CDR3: CASSFTGVETQYF

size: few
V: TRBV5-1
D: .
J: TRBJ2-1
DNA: TGCGCCAGCAGTGGGGGAAGGGGCTCATGGAATGAGCAGTTCTTC
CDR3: CASSGGRGSWNEQFF

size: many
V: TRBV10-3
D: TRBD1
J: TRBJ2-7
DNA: TGTGCCATCAGTGAATCTTCCATGACAGGGTCAAGCAGGGATAAGCAGTACTTC
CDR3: CAISESSMTGSSRDKQYF

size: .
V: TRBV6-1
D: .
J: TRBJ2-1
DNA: TGTGCCAGCAACCCTCGAACCTACAATGAGCAGTTCTTC
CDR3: CASNPRTYNEQFF

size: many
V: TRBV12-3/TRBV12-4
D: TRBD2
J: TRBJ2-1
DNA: TGTGCCAGCAGCCAACTAGCGGGGGCGAACTACAATGAGCAGTTCTTC
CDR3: CASSQLAGANYNEQFF

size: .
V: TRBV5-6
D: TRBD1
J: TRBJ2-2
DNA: TGTGCCAGCAGCCAGACAGGGTATGCGAACACCGGGGAGCTGTTTTTT
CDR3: CASSQTGYANTGELFF

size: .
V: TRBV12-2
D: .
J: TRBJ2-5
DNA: TGTGCAAGTCGCTTAGCGATTCCCCGTCAGGGGATACAAGAGACCCAGTACTTC
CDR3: CASRLAIPRQGIQETQYF

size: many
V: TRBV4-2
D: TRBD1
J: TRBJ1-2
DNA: TGTGCCAGCAGCCTCGATCTGGACAGGGGGACTTACTATGGCTACACCTTC
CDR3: CASSLDLDRGTYYGYTF

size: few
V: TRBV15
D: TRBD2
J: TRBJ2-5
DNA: TGTGCCACCAGCAGCCTGGGGAGGGACGAAGTCCAAGAGACCCAGTACTTC
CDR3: CATSSLGRDEVQETQYF

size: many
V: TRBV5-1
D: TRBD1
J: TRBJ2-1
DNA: TGCGCCAGCGTGGGACAGCAGGAGCAGTTCTTC
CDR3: CASVGQQEQFF

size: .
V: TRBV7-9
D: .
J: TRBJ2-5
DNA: TGTGCCAGCAGCTTATTGTTTGCGGAGACCCAGTACTTC
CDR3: CASSLLFAETQYF

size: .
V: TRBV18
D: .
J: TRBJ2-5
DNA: TGTGCCAGCTCACCGGCTCCACAGGACCAAGAGACCCAGTACTTC
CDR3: CASSPAPQDQETQYF

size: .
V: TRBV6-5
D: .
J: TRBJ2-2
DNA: TGTGCCAGCAGTTACCTGGGACCCGGGGAGCTGTTTTTT
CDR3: CASSYLGPGELFF

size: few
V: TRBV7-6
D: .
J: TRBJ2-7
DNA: TGTGCCAGCAGCTTAGGAGGGGTTGGGACCTACGAGCAGTACTTC
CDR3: CASSLGGVGTYEQYF

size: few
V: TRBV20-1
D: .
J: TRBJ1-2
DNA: TGCAGTGCTAGAGAAACAGGGTACAGCTATGGCTACACCTTC
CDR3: CSARETGYSYGYTF

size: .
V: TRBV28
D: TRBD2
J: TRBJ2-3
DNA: TGTGCCAGCAGTACGAGCGGGAGGTATGACCAGTATTTT
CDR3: CASSTSGRYDQYF

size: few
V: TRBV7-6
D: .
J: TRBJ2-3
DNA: TGTGCCAGCAGCTTACGGGTGGTTAGTCGCACAGATACGCAGTATTTT
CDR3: CASSLRVVSRTDTQYF

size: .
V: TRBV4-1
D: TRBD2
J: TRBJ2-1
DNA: TGCGCCAGCAGCCAACTAGCGGGGGAGTACAATGAGCAGTTCTTC
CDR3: CASSQLAGEYNEQFF

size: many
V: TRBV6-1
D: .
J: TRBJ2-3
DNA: TGTGCCAGCAGAGGGACAACTAGCACAGATACGCAGTATTTT
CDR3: CASRGTTSTDTQYF

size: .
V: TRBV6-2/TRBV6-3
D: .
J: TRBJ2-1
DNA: TGTGCCAGCAGCAACCATCTATACAATGAGCAGTTCTTC
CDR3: CASSNHLYNEQFF

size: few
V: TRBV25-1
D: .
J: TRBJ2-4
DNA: TGTGCCAGCAGTGAATCCGGGCCCCGGACCAAAAACATTCAGTACTTC
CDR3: CASSESGPRTKNIQYF

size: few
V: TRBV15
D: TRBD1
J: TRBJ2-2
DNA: TGTGCCACCAGCAGAGGCCGGGACAGGGACACCGGGGAGCTGTTTTTT
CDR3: CATSRGRDRDTGELFF

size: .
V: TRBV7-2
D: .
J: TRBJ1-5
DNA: TGTGCCAGCAGCGTGGGTTATAGCAATCAGCCCCAGCATTTT
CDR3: CASSVGYSNQPQHF

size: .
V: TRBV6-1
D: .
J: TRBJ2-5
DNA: TGTGCCAGCCGGTTCCGGGGCGGAGAGACCCAGTACTTC
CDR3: CASRFRGGETQYF

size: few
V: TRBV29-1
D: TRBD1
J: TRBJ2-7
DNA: TGCAGCGTTGGATTAGAACAGGGGACATACGAGCAGTACTTC
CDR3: CSVGLEQGTYEQYF

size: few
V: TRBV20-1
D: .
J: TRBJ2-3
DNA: TGCAGTGCTAGTCCCGAACCGCTATTCGTCAAGTATTTT
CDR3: CSASPEPLFVKYF

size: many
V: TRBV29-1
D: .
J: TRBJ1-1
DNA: TGCAGCGTTCGGGGGGCGCTTGTTACTGAAGCTTTCTTT
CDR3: CSVRGALVTEAFF

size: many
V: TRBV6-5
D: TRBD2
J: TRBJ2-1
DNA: TGTGCCAGCAGGTTGACTAGCGGGAGGGCCGGTGAGCAGTTCTTC
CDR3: CASRLTSGRAGEQFF

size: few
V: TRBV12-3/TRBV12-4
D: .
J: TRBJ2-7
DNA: TGTGCCAGCAGTTTAGGCCCCACCAACGCTTACGAGCAGTACTTC
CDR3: CASSLGPTNAYEQYF

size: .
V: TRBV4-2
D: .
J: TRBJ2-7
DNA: TGTGCCAGCAGCCCCCCCACGGGTGGCGAGCAGTACTTC
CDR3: CASSPPTGGEQYF

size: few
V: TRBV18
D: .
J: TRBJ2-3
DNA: TGTGCCAGCTCACCACCCAATGGGCTCATGAATACGCAGTATTTT
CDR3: CASSPPNGLMNTQYF

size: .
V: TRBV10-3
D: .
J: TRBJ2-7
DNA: TGTGCCATCAGTCATAGCGGCAGCTCCTACGAGCAGTACTTC
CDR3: CAISHSGSSYEQYF

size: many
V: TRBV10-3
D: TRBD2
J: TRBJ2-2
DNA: TGTGCCATCAGCGTAGCGGGGACCAACACCGGGGAGCTGTTTTTT
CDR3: CAISVAGTNTGELFF

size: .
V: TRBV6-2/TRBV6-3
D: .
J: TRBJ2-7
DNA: TGTGCCAGCAGCAAGGCGGGACCCACCCTGGGGTACGAGCAGTACTTC
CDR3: CASSKAGPTLGYEQYF

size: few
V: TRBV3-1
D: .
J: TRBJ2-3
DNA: TGTGCCAGCAGCCCTGGGGCGGGGTGGACGCAGTATTTT
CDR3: CASSPGAGWTQYF

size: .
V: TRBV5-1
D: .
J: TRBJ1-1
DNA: TGCGCCAGCAGCTCGGAGGGGCTCGAAGCTTTCTTT
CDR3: CASSSEGLEAFF

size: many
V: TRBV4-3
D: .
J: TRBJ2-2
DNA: TGCGCCAGCAGCCAAGATTATGGAGGAGTCACCGGGGAGCTGTTTTTT
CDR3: CASSQDYGGVTGELFF

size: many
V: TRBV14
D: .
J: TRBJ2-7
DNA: TGTGCCAGCAGCCAGCATCTAACAGGGATGTCTTACGAGCAGTACTTC
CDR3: CASSQHLTGMSYEQYF

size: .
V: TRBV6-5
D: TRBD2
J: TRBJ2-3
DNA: TGTGCCAGCAGTCACGGGGGGGGGAGCACAGATACGCAGTATTTT
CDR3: CASSHGGGSTDTQYF

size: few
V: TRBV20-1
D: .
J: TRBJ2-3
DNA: TGCAGTGCTAGAGCTAGGGGGAACACAGATACGCAGTATTTT
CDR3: CSARARGNTDTQYF

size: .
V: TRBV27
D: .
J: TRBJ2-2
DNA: TGTGCCAGCAGTTTAAATGGAGGGAACACCGGGGAGCTGTTTTTT
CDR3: CASSLNGGNTGELFF

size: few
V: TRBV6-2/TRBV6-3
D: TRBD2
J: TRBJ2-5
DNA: TGTGCCAGCAGTGGGACTAGCCTAGAGACCCAGTACTTC
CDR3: CASSGTSLETQYF

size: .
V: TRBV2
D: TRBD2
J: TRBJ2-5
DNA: TGTGCCAGCAGTGAAGCGCCGAAGGGAGGGGAGACCCAGTACTTC
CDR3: CASSEAPKGGETQYF

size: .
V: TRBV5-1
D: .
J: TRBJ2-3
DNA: TGCGCCAGCAGCGAAACCCCTGAAGGCGCAGATACGCAGTATTTT
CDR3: CASSETPEGADTQYF

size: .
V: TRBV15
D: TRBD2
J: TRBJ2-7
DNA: TGTGCCACCAGCAGAGGTGGGACTAGCGGGTCCTACGAGCAGTACTTC
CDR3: CATSRGGTSGSYEQYF

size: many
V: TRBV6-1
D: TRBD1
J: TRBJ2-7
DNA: TGTGCCAGCAGGACACCCGGGACAGGGGAGCAGTACTTC
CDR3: CASRTPGTGEQYF

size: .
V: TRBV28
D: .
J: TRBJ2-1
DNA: TGTGCCAGCAGCCCACTTTGGCGGGAGCAGTTCTTC
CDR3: CASSPLWREQFF

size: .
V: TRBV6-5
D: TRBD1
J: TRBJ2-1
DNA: TGTGCCAGCAGTTACTCGCTGGGACAGGGCAATGAGCAGTTCTTC
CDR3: CASSYSLGQGNEQFF

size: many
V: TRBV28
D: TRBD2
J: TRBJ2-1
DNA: TGTGCCAGCAGTTTATTCTTGGGACTAGCGCCTTCCTACAATGAGCAGTTCTTC
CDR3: CASSLFLGLAPSYNEQFF

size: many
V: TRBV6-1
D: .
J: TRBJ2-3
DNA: TGTGCCAGCAGTAGCTGGGCTACCTATACGCAGTATTTT
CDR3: CASSSWATYTQYF

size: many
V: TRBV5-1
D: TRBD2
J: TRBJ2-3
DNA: TGCGCCAGCAGCTTGGCCGGGACTAGCTCAGATACGCAGTATTTT
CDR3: CASSLAGTSSDTQYF

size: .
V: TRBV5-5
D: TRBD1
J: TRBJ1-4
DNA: TGTGCCAGCAGCTGGACAGGGGATGAAAAACTGTTTTTT
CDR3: CASSWTGDEKLFF

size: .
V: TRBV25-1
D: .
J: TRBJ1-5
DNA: TGTGCCAGCAGTGATCACGGACGCGATCAGCCCCAGCATTTT
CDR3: CASSDHGRDQPQHF

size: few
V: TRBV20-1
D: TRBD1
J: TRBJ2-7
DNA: TGCAGTGCTAGGCGAGGACAGGGGGAGGTAGAGCAGTACTTC
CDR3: CSARRGQGEVEQYF